The TCR beta chain described here comes from a study of shared clonotypes between healthy human individuals. Study-wide points: Against clonotypes common to all four donors, non-shared ones had lower generation probabilities. With a few donors compared, 4.5% to 6.5% of naive CD4 clonotypes were shared.

Naive CD8 cells, CD45RO-negative and positively selected for CCR7, excluded terminally differentiated effector memory CD45RA+ cells. Notes on this clone: As yet, its antigen is unknown.

Germline V gene data show CDR1 as SGHDN and CDR2 as FVKESK. The CDR3 spans 17 residues. Trimming removed 0 bases from V and 4 bases from J, with 18 bases in between. Evenly divided among several immunoSEQ plates was the genomic DNA of each subset. Each sorted subset replicate got 200 ng genomic DNA, tens of thousands of genomes. Sequencing was performed with immunoSEQ multiplex PCR; in TCRdb, only in-frame clones are kept and a portion is missing. Of around 1.9 million clones in the sample, 93% were seen once. Material for sequencing was naive CD8+ T cells from PBMCs. This TCR was sampled from a man younger than 30 in good health. Some clones in this sample may be carry-over from other donors' samples. J is TRBJ2-5 and V is TRBV14; tentative D call: TRBD2 (6 bases). The CDR3 region is CASSQERKPVGGETQYF. The CDR3 DNA sequence: TGTGCCAGCAGCCAAGAACGTAAGCCGGTCGGGGGAGAGACCCAGTACTTC.